The 21 T cell receptor beta chains reported below all come from one sample, sequenced in a study of graft-versus-host responses after intestinal transplantation. Libraries were prepared by immunoSEQ multiplex PCR; TCRdb keeps only in-frame clonotypes and omits some of them. The data contain over 20,000 clones, approximately 45% of them singletons. Specimen: alloreactive CD4+ T cells from a mixed lymphocyte reaction culture, collected before intestinal transplant. The subset is: CFSE-low proliferating T cells sorted from roughly six-day pre-transplant mixed lymphocyte reaction (GvH or HvG direction). The receptors stem from a human patient who received an intestinal transplant.

The V gene is TRBV6-5, the J gene TRBJ1-1; 7 nucleotides align to TRBD1. The J segment lost 7 bases and the V segment lost 2 bases, leaving 10 bases of the junction unmatched. Germline V lookup: CDR1 MNHEY, CDR2 SVGAGI. The CDR3 loop spans 15 amino acids. In DNA, the CDR3 is TGTGCCAGCAGTTACACACAGGGGAGAAGGAGTGAAGCTTTCTTT. Its protein is CASSYTQGRRSEAFF.

V gene TRBV6-1 combines with J gene TRBJ2-1, with 9 bases lining up with TRBD2. The CDR3 consists of 15 residues. Germline-derived CDR1 and CDR2 are MNHNS and SASEGT. V gave up 8 bases and J gave up 2 bases; unmatched junction bases: 7. The CDR3 sequence: CASARLAGPYNEQFF. The CDR3 DNA is TGTGCCAGCGCCCGGCTAGCGGGGCCCTACAATGAGCAGTTCTTC.

The chain employs TRBV7-9 and TRBJ1-2; D ambiguous. CDR3 size: 15 residues. Trimming stripped 3 bases from V and 0 bases from J, with 11 bases between. Germline CDR1 is SEHNR and CDR2 is FQNEAQ (reference sequence). The CDR3 region is CASSFLTMTNYGYTF. The CDR3 DNA follows: TGTGCCAGCAGCTTTTTGACAATGACTAACTATGGCTACACCTTC.

The gene calls are TRBV5-1 and TRBJ2-3, with a weak D call TRBD2 (5 bases). The CDR3 spans 14 residues. The germline V and J ends were trimmed by 0 bases and 2 bases, with 7 bases remaining between them. Germline values: CDR1 SGHRS, CDR2 YFSETQ. This chain's CDR3 is CASSLAGVTDTQYF. Here the CDR3 DNA reads TGCGCCAGCAGCTTGGCCGGGGTCACAGATACGCAGTATTTT.

This sequence joins TRBV7-6 and TRBJ1-4; 11 nucleotides line up with TRBD1. The V and J ends lost 5 bases and 7 bases, in that order; junction bases with no gene match: 3. The length of the CDR3 is 14 residues. CDR1 is SGHVS and CDR2 is FNYEAQ in the germline V gene. The CDR3 protein is CASSQGQGGEKLFF. CDR3 nucleotide sequence: TGTGCCAGCAGCCAGGGACAGGGGGGTGAAAAACTGTTTTTT.

The rearrangement links TRBV18 to TRBJ2-2; D might be TRBD2 (5 bases). Deletions cut 2 bases from V and 2 bases from J, with 18 bases between. The length of the CDR3 is 18 residues. Germline-derived CDR1 and CDR2 are KGHSH and LQKENI. The CDR3 sequence is CASSPVSGLTVNTGELFF. The CDR3, as DNA: TGTGCCAGCTCACCAGTCTCAGGACTCACTGTAAACACCGGGGAGCTGTTTTTT.

This clone is medium-sized within its sample. The V gene is TRBV11-2, the J gene TRBJ2-2; 8 nucleotides agree with TRBD1. CDR1 SGHAT and CDR2 FQNNGV come from the germline V gene. J was trimmed by 11 bases and V by 1 base; bases with no gene match: 6. The CDR3 loop spans 14 amino acids. CDR3 in amino acids: CASSLARGHFELFF. CDR3 nucleotide sequence: TGTGCCAGCAGCTTAGCCAGGGGGCACTTTGAGCTGTTTTTT.

This clone was counted a few times. CDR3 in DNA: TGTGCCAGCAGCTTTTTTACTCCGGGACTACCCCGCACAGATACGCAGTATTTT. It yields the protein CASSFFTPGLPRTDTQYF. V usage is TRBV7-9 and J usage is TRBJ2-3, with 7 bases lining up with TRBD2. CDR1 SEHNR and CDR2 FQNEAQ come from the germline V gene (reference sequence). The J segment lost 1 base and the V segment lost 3 bases, leaving 13 bases of the junction unmatched. The CDR3 runs to 18 residues.

The V gene is TRBV6-6, the J gene TRBJ2-3; 7 positions match TRBD2. Germline lookup yields CDR1 MNHNY and CDR2 SVGAGI (reference sequence). The CDR3 covers 16 residues. V gave up 8 bases and J gave up 0 bases; unmatched junction bases: 11. The CDR3 DNA reads TGTGCCAGCGGGGGGGGTCTTTCAACTAGCACAGATACGCAGTATTTT. This sequence encodes CASGGGLSTSTDTQYF.

CDR3 protein: CASRSLTVLNQPQHF. The CDR3 region has the DNA TGTGCCAGCAGGTCCCTGACAGTCCTCAATCAGCCCCAGCATTTT. The chain joins TRBV6-5 to TRBJ1-5, with D maybe TRBD1 (5 bases). V was cut by 6 bases and J by 3 bases, with 15 bases left in between. This CDR3 is 15 amino acids long. The germline gives CDR1 MNHEY, CDR2 SVGAGI.

Regarding this clone: Relative to the germline gene, one junction end is altered; a read error may explain this. The chain combines TRBV7-7 with TRBJ2-7; possible D gene TRBD1, 7 bases. The CDR3 contains 15 residues. In germline, CDR1 is SSHAT, CDR2 FNYEAQ (reference sequence). For the CDR3, the DNA is TGTGCTAGCAGCTTAGCGGCGGGACAGCACTACGAGCAGTACTTC. This encodes CASSLAAGQHYEQYF.

This clone has only one observation. The chain employs TRBV6-5 and TRBJ1-4; no definite D call. V was clipped by 6 bases and J by 5 bases, with 13 bases between them. CDR1 MNHEY and CDR2 SVGAGI come from the germline V gene. This CDR3 has 14 residues. CDR3 nucleotides: TGTGCCAGCAGCTCCGGCGGACTAAATGAAAAACTGTTTTTT. This sequence encodes CASSSGGLNEKLFF.

In this sample, this clone turned up a few times. The chain uses TRBV2 and TRBJ1-2, with D possibly being TRBD1 (6 bases). Germline V lookup: CDR1 SNHLY, CDR2 FYNNEI. V was pared by 1 base and J by 7 bases, with 13 bases between. This CDR3 spans 14 amino acids. The CDR3 spells CASSEGRTVGGYTF. CDR3 nucleotides: TGTGCCAGCAGTGAAGGTCGGACAGTCGGTGGCTACACCTTC.

This clone has just a few counts. The V and J genes are TRBV9 and TRBJ2-2, with 9 bases matching TRBD2. The V gene's germline CDR1 is SGDLS and CDR2 YYNGEE. V trimming: 3 bases; J trimming: 8 bases; junction bases outside the gene matches: 5. The CDR3 is 14 amino acids. The CDR3 protein is CASSGRTSEGELFF. CDR3 coding DNA: TGTGCCAGCAGCGGACGGACTAGCGAGGGGGAGCTGTTTTTT.

The chain has TRBV5-1 and TRBJ2-7; 7 positions agree with TRBD2. The CDR3 consists of 15 residues. Germline values: CDR1 SGHRS, CDR2 YFSETQ. Losses at the gene ends were 4 bases for V and 0 bases for J; bases not matched to a gene: 7. CDR3 coding DNA: TGCGCCAGCAGCCGGGGGGTTGACCCCTCCTACGAGCAGTACTTC. Its translation: CASSRGVDPSYEQYF.

V and J are TRBV11-2 and TRBJ1-2, with 8 nucleotides matching TRBD1. The CDR3 spans 14 residues. Trimming at V came to 5 bases and at J to 8 bases, leaving 10 bases not matched to a gene. Germline V gives CDR1 SGHAT, CDR2 FQNNGV. The CDR3 nucleotides are TGTGCCAGCAGCCTGGACAGGGAGTTGGTGGGCTACACCTTC. Translation: CASSLDRELVGYTF.

V gene TRBV7-9 combines with J gene TRBJ1-3; TRBD1 aligns across 7 bases. The CDR3 spans 16 residues. Germline CDR1 and CDR2: SEHNR and FQNEAQ (reference sequence). J lost 4 bases, V lost 5 bases, and 11 bases had no gene match. The CDR3, as DNA: TGTGCCAGCAGCCAACGGGGGACAGAAGCGGGAAACACCATATATTTT. It specifies CASSQRGTEAGNTIYF.

In its sample, this clone was seen once. V and J are TRBV15 and TRBJ2-4; 7 bases match TRBD1. V dropped 1 base and J dropped 3; count of bases not matched to a gene: 3. Germline values: CDR1 LNHNV, CDR2 YYDKDF (reference sequence). CDR3 size: 15 residues. CDR3 sequence: CATSRGGGDKNIQYF. CDR3 coding DNA: TGTGCCACCAGCAGAGGAGGGGGCGACAAAAACATTCAGTACTTC.

This clone was observed a few times. This chain uses TRBV6-5 with TRBJ2-6; D call uncertain. CDR3 length equals 15 residues. V shed 5 bases and J shed 1 base, with 9 bases lying between them. CDR1 and CDR2 from the germline V gene are MNHEY and SVGAGI. The CDR3 loop is CASSRTTSGANVLTF. The CDR3 DNA reads as TGTGCCAGCAGTCGCACGACTTCTGGGGCCAACGTCCTGACTTTC.

This rearrangement joins TRBV6-5 to TRBJ2-7; perhaps TRBD2 as D (6 bases). The germline CDR1 and CDR2 sequences are MNHEY and SVGAGI. This CDR3 has 14 amino acids. V gave up 0 bases and J gave up 1 base, with 7 bases separating them. CDR3 nucleotides: TGTGCCAGCAGTTACTCGGGGGGTTCCTACGAGCAGTACTTC. Amino acid sequence: CASSYSGGSYEQYF.

This chain joins TRBV6-5 and TRBJ1-3; possible D gene TRBD1, 5 bases. CDR1 is MNHEY and CDR2 is SVGAGI in the germline V gene. The CDR3 extends over 14 amino acids. Trimming left V 0 bases short and J 4 bases short, with 7 bases between. CDR3 protein: CASSYSGVGNTIYF. Written as DNA, the CDR3 is TGTGCCAGCAGTTACTCAGGGGTAGGAAACACCATATATTTT.